The table lists the clone carrying this TCR beta chain with many counts. This entry belongs to a study of T-cell reconstitution after alpha-beta-depleted transplantation in children. Unique molecular identifiers were used to barcode this TCRbeta library. TCRdb itself ran the PCR reads through MiXCR, one entry per CDR3 protein. The table lists about 640,000 distinct CDR3 sequences, around 16% of them singletons, with approximately 1% in the top ten. The receptor's source is a human donor who donated a stem cell graft to a child with acute myeloid leukemia. The sequenced sample was PBMCs from the stem cell graft donor, obtained from the stem cell graft.

The CDR3 region has the DNA TGTGCCAGCAGCTTAGTTGGGGGGCCAGGTCAGCCCCAGCATTTT. This gives the protein CASSLVGGPGQPQHF. The V and J genes are TRBV7-2 and TRBJ1-5, with D possibly matching TRBD1 (6 bases). Trimming removed 1 base at V and 6 bases at J, with 13 bases between. CDR1 and CDR2 (germline): SGHTA, FQGNSA. CDR3 length equals 15 residues.